The following is a T cell receptor (beta chain) sequence with its context. Its antigen is not known. This sample is drawn from a study of high-grade serous ovarian cancer treatment subgroups. About the study: Each sample yielded on average about 7,000 unique TCR beta rearrangements from 14,000 or so reads. Study observations and caveats: CDR1 and CDR2 were left unanalyzed; analyses focused on CDR3. Tumors within one patient showed repertoire similarity of roughly 0.11 to 0.8.

This CDR3 comprises 14 residues. CDR1 is SGHRS, CDR2 YFSETQ, per germline. V dropped 0 bases and J dropped 0 bases, with 3 bases sitting between them. Repertoires were generated with immunoSEQ multiplex PCR, while TCRdb's copy carries only in-frame clones and drops some. The table shows around 5,500 clones, with roughly 75% occurring only once. Tumor samples were taken before definitive surgery or chemotherapy. This sequence was found in a human donor with high-grade serous ovarian cancer. This chain connects TRBV5-1 to TRBJ1-4; D remains unclear. Sequenced: tumor tissue. The CDR3 loop reads CASSLGTTNEKLFF. As DNA, the CDR3 is TGCGCCAGCAGCTTGGGGACAACTAATGAAAAACTGTTTTTT.